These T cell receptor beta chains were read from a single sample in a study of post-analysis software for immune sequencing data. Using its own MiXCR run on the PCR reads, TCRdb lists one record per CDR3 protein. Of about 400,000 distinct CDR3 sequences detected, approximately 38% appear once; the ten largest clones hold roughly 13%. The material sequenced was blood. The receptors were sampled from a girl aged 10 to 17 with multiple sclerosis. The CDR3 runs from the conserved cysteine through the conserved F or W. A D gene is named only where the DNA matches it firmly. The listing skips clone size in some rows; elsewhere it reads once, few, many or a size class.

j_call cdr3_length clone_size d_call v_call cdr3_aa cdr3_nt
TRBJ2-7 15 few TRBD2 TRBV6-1 CASRAPGGVGYEQYF TGTGCCAGCAGGGCCCCGGGGGGTGTGGGCTACGAGCAGTACTTC
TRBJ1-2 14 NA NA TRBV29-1 CSVEGAGANYGYTF TGCAGCGTCGAAGGGGCAGGAGCTAACTATGGCTACACCTTC
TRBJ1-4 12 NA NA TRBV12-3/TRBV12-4 CASSLYDEKLFF TGTGCCAGCAGCCTCTACGACGAAAAACTGTTTTTT
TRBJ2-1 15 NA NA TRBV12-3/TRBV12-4 CASSLDGSGYNEQFF TGTGCCAGCAGTTTGGACGGCTCGGGATACAATGAGCAGTTCTTC
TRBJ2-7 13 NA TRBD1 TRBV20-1 CSATGQGFYEQYF TGCAGTGCGACGGGACAGGGATTCTACGAGCAGTACTTC
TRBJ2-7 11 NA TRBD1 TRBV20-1 CSATTGSEQYF TGCAGTGCTACGACAGGGAGCGAGCAGTACTTC
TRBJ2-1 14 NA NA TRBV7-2 CASSLISGLGEQFF TGTGCCAGCAGCTTAATTTCGGGGTTGGGTGAGCAGTTCTTC
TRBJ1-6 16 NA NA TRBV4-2 CASSQGNGVASSPLHF TGTGCCAGCAGCCAAGGCAATGGGGTTGCCTCCTCACCCCTCCACTTT
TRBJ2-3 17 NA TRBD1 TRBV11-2 CASSLEQGARSTDTQYF TGTGCCAGCAGCTTAGAACAGGGGGCGCGAAGCACAGATACGCAGTATTTT
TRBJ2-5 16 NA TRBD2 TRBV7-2 CASSLEAVAGRETQYF TGTGCCAGCAGCTTAGAAGCGGTAGCGGGAAGGGAGACCCAGTACTTC
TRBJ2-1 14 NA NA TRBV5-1 CASSPGTPWDEQFF TGCGCCAGCAGCCCCGGGACCCCGTGGGATGAGCAGTTCTTC
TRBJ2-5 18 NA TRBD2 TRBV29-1 CSVEGAGVAGLAQETQYF TGCAGCGTTGAAGGGGCGGGGGTTGCGGGGCTAGCCCAAGAGACCCAGTACTTC
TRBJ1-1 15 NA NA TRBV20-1 CSASVSGGRDTEAFF TGCAGTGCTAGTGTTAGCGGGGGCAGAGACACTGAAGCTTTCTTT
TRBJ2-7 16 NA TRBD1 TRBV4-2 CASSQHTGTGAYEQYF TGTGCCAGCAGCCAACACACAGGGACAGGGGCTTACGAGCAGTACTTC
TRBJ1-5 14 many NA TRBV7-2 CASSVEVRGQPQHF TGTGCCAGCAGCGTAGAGGTTCGAGGTCAGCCCCAGCATTTT
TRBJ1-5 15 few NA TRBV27 CASSSSGFGYQPQHF TGTGCCAGCAGTTCTTCAGGGTTTGGGTATCAGCCCCAGCATTTT
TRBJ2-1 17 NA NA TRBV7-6 CASSLALESSSPNEQFF TGTGCCAGCAGCTTAGCGCTGGAGAGCTCCTCCCCGAATGAGCAGTTCTTC
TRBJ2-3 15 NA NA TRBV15 CATSPRRGTTDTQYF TGTGCCACCAGCCCCCGTCGGGGGACCACAGATACGCAGTATTTT
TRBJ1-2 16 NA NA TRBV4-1 CASSQDRAGFNYGYTF TGCGCCAGCAGCCAAGATCGGGCGGGTTTCAACTATGGCTACACCTTC
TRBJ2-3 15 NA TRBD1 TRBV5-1 CASSLGTASTDTQYF TGTGCTAGCTCCTTAGGGACAGCGAGCACAGATACGCAGTATTTT
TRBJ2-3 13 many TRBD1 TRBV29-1 CSVGDRAADTQYF TGCAGCGTTGGGGACAGGGCGGCAGATACGCAGTATTTT
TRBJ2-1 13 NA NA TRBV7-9 CASSLSVNNEQFF TGTGCCAGCAGCTTGTCGGTAAACAATGAGCAGTTCTTC
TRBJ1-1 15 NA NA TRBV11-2 CASSFLRTGGAEAFF TGTGCCAGCAGCTTCCTCAGGACTGGGGGGGCTGAAGCTTTCTTT
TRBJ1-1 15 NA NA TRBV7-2 CASSLEPGRRPEAFF TGTGCCAGCAGCTTAGAGCCAGGGCGGAGACCTGAAGCTTTCTTT
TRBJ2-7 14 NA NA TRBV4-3 CASSQVTGPYEQYF TGCGCCAGCAGCCAAGTTACAGGGCCCTACGAGCAGTACTTC
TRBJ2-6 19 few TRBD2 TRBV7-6 CASSPRTSGEPTGANVLTF TGTGCCAGCAGCCCCCGGACTAGCGGGGAACCCACTGGGGCCAACGTCCTGACTTTC
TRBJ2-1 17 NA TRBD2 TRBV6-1 CASSRTSGGPGRARQFF TGTGCCAGCAGTCGGACTAGCGGGGGACCCGGTCGGGCACGGCAGTTCTTC
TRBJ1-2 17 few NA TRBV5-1 CASSWLPPGDSNYGYTF TGCGCCAGCAGCTGGTTACCTCCGGGGGACTCTAACTATGGCTACACCTTC
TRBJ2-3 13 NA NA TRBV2 CASDRQYTDTQYF TGTGCCAGCGACCGACAATACACAGATACGCAGTATTTT
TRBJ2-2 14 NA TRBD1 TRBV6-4 CASRQGAGTGELFF TGTGCCAGCAGACAGGGGGCCGGCACCGGGGAGCTGTTTTTT
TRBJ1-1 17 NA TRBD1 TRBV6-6 CASSYSRGLEKNTEAFF TGTGCCAGCAGTTACTCCAGGGGGCTCGAGAAGAACACTGAAGCTTTCTTT
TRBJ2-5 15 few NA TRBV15 CATSRDIGLQETQYF TGTGCCACCAGCAGAGATATAGGCCTCCAAGAGACCCAGTACTTC
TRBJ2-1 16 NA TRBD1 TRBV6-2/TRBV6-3 CASSSTGQGEYNEQFF TGTGCCAGCAGCTCAACGGGACAGGGGGAGTACAATGAGCAGTTCTTC
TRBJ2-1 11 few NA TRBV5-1 CASSFGDEQFF TGCGCCAGCAGCTTCGGGGATGAGCAGTTCTTC
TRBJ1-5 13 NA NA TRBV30 CAWSEGGYQPQHF TGTGCCTGGAGTGAGGGGGGGTATCAGCCCCAGCATTTT
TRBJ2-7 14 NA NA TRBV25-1 CASEGEDTSYEQYF TGTGCCAGCGAAGGGGAGGACACCTCCTACGAGCAGTACTTC
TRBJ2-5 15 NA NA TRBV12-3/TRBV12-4 CASSFGTAVGETQYF TGTGCCAGCAGTTTCGGGACCGCCGTGGGGGAGACCCAGTACTTC
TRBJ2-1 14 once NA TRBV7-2 CASRETESYNEQFF TGTGCCAGCAGGGAGACAGAGTCCTACAATGAGCAGTTCTTC
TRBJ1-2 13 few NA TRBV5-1 CASSVRSDYGYTF TGCGCCAGCAGTGTCCGCAGTGACTATGGCTACACCTTC
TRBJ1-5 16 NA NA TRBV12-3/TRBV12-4 CASSFAGGVSNQPQHF TGTGCCAGCAGTTTCGCTGGCGGGGTTAGCAATCAGCCCCAGCATTTT
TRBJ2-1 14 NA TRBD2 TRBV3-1 CASSRSSGGNEQFF TGTGCCAGCAGCCGCTCCTCGGGGGGCAATGAGCAGTTCTTC
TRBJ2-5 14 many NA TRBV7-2 CASSLAGNQETQYF TGTGCCAGCAGCTTGGCAGGGAACCAAGAGACCCAGTACTTC
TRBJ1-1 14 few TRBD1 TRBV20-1 CSARKGTGTTEAFF TGCAGTGCTAGAAAGGGGACAGGGACGACTGAAGCTTTCTTT
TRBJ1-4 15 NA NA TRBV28 CASSFRGGFLEKLFF TGTGCCAGCAGTTTTAGGGGCGGGTTTTTGGAAAAACTGTTTTTT
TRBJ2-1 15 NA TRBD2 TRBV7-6 CASSHGLAGTNEQFF TGTGCCAGCAGCCACGGACTAGCGGGGACTAATGAGCAGTTCTTC
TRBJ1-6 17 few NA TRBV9 CASSLPGVGRNNSPLHF TGTGCCAGCAGTCTACCCGGGGTTGGGAGGAATAATTCACCCCTCCACTTT
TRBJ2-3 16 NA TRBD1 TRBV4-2 CASSPTGQGAADTQYF TGTGCCAGCAGCCCCACTGGACAGGGGGCGGCAGATACGCAGTATTTT
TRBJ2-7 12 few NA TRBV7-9 CASSSRDAAQYF TGTGCCAGCAGCTCCCGGGACGCAGCCCAGTACTTC
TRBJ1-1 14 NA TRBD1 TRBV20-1 CSARGLTGDTEAFF TGCAGTGCTAGAGGCCTGACAGGGGATACTGAAGCTTTCTTT
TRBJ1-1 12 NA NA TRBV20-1 CSARVTDERAFF TGCAGTGCTAGAGTGACAGACGAGCGAGCTTTCTTT